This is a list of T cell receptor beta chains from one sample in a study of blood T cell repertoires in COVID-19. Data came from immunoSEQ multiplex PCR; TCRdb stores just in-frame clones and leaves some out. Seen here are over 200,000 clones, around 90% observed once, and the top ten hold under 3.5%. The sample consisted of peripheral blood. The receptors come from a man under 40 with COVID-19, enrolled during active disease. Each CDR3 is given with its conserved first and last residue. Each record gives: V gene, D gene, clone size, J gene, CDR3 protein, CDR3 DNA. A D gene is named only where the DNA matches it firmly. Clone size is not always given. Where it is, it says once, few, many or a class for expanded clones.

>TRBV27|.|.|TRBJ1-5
CASSLDGGIFRPQHF
TGTGCCAGCAGTCTAGACGGGGGGATTTTTCGGCCCCAGCATTTT
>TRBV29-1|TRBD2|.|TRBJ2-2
CSGQREGRTGELFF
TGCAGCGGCCAGCGGGAGGGCCGGACCGGGGAGCTGTTTTTT
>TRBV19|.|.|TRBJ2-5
CASSRGTDPQETQYF
TGTGCCAGTAGTCGGGGGACAGATCCTCAAGAGACCCAGTACTTC
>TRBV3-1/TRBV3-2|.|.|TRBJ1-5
CASSQGFSNQPQHF
TGTGCCAGCAGTCAGGGTTTTAGCAATCAGCCCCAGCATTTT
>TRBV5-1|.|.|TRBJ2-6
CASSFGGVGANVLTF
TGCGCCAGCAGCTTTGGAGGAGTGGGGGCCAACGTCCTGACTTTC
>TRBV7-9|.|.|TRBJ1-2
CASSPNPYEYTF
TGTGCCAGCAGCCCTAACCCCTATGAGTACACCTTC
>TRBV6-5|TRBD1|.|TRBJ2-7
CASSYLGQGGYEQYF
TGTGCCAGCAGTTACTTAGGACAGGGGGGTTACGAGCAGTACTTC
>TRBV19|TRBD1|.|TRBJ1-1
CASSDRVVNTEAFF
TGTGCCAGTAGCGACAGGGTCGTGAACACTGAAGCTTTCTTT
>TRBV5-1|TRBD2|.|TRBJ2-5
CASSLGLAAQETQYF
TGCGCCAGCAGCTTGGGACTAGCAGCCCAAGAGACCCAGTACTTC
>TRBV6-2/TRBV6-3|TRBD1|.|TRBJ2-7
CASSSPGQGGRYEQYF
TGTGCCAGCAGTTCCCCGGGACAGGGGGGAAGGTACGAGCAGTACTTC
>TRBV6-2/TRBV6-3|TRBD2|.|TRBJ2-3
CASSYDSTSGSRDTQYF
TGTGCCAGCAGTTACGACTCAACTAGCGGGAGTCGGGATACGCAGTATTTT
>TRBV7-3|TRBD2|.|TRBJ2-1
CASSSLAAQSDEQFF
TGTGCCAGCAGCTCCCTAGCGGCCCAAAGCGATGAGCAGTTCTTC
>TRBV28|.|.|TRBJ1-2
CASTPRVAPNYGYTF
TGTGCCAGCACCCCCCGGGTAGCGCCTAACTATGGCTACACCTTC
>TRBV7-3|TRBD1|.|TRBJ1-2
CASSPGQGALNYGYTF
TGTGCCAGCAGCCCGGGACAGGGGGCCCTGAACTATGGCTACACCTTC
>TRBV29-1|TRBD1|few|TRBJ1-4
CSVSGQGFSHLFF
TGCAGCGTTTCTGGACAGGGCTTTTCTCACCTGTTTTTT
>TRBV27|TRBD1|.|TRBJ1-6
CASSSGTDHSPLHF
TGTGCCAGCAGCTCCGGGACAGACCATTCACCCCTCCACTTT
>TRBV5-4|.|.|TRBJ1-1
CASSPPRGPNTEAFF
TGTGCCAGCAGCCCCCCGCGGGGTCCGAACACTGAAGCTTTCTTT